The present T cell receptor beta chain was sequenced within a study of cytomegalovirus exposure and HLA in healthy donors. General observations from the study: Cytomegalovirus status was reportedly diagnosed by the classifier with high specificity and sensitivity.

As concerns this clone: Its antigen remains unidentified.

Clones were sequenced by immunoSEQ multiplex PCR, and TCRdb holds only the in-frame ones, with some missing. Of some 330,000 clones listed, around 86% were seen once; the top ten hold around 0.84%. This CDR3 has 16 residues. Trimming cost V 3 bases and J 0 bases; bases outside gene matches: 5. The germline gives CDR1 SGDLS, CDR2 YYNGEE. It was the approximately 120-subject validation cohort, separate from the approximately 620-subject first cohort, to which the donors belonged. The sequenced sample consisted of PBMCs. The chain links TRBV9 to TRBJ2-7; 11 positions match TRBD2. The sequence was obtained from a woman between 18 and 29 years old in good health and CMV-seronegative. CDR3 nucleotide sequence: TGTGCCAGCAGCGCCACGGGACTAGCGGACTCCTACGAGCAGTACTTC. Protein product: CASSATGLADSYEQYF. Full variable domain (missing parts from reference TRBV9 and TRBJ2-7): DSGVTQTPKHLITATGQRVTLRCSPRSGDLSVYWYQQSLDQGLQFLIQYYNGEERAKGNILERFSAQQFPDLHSELNLSSLELGDSALYFCASSATGLADSYEQYFGPGTRLTVT.